This T cell receptor (beta chain) derives from a study of T-cell memory formation after mild COVID-19. Broader study findings: Prior to infection, memory already included some responding clones, suggesting cross-reactive memory joined.

Germline V CDR1 and CDR2: MNHEY, SVGAGI. The germline V and J ends were trimmed by 7 bases and 4 bases, with 13 bases remaining between them. The CDR3 covers 13 residues. With constant-segment primers, 5'RACE yielded cDNA libraries of TCR alpha and TCR beta that carried sample barcodes and UMIs. TCRdb redid the calling of the 5' RACE reads with MiXCR, one entry per CDR3 protein. Of more than 150,000 distinct CDR3 sequences listed, 20% to 25% are singletons. This clonotype was found once. What it recognizes is unknown. The chain uses TRBV6-5 and TRBJ1-2; D may be TRBD1 (5 bases). The clonotype comes from an adult woman who had mild COVID-19 (a few samples of this study predate the infection). Cell type and time point are not known. Material for sequencing was PBMCs or a T cell subset sorted from them (not recorded which). CDR3 bases: TGTGCCAGCACCCAGGGAGGGCCCTATGGCTACACCTTC. This codes for CASTQGGPYGYTF.